This TCR beta chain emerged from a study of cytomegalovirus exposure and HLA in healthy donors. A multiplex PCR was run with 60 Vbeta primers and 13 Jbeta primers. Per the original methods: Later analysis identified tens of millions of unique TCR beta chains, approximately 10 million shared. The protocol was immunoSEQ multiplex PCR, while the TCRdb copy is restricted to in-frame clones and leaves out a portion. The V and J calls and clone size were taken over from that table, and D and trimming were inferred from the DNA. This table holds about 120,000 clones, around 74% found once. The CDR3 has 14 residues. From germline, CDR1 is MNHEY and CDR2 SVGAGI. V lost 7 bases to trimming and J lost 2 bases, with 15 bases between them.

The chain has TRBV6-5 and TRBJ2-7; perhaps TRBD2 as D (6 bases). Sequenced sample: PBMCs. This TCR was sampled from a woman aged 18-29 years in good health and CMV-seronegative. The CDR3 sequence: CASTLLAGPYEQYF. CDR3 nucleotides: TGTGCCAGCACCCTCCTCGCGGGGCCCTACGAGCAGTACTTC.